This T cell receptor (beta chain) emerged from a study of blood T cells in healthy people across ages (dated by TCRdb to about 2015). Regarding the study in general: In model experiments, template switching captured roughly one uniquely barcoded TCR beta cDNA molecule for every two T cells. To avoid experimental bias, donors of different ages were distributed randomly across sequencing lanes. To track age-related changes in TCR beta repertoire diversity, the study relied on deep sequencing normalized with unique cDNA molecular identifiers. The study analyzed two additional independent replicas of 1 million unique cDNA reads from the same blood draw for two donors, one aged 18 to 30 and one aged 80 or older. Four age groups were formed from the donors: young (average approximately 16 years), middle-aged (around 40), aged (62) and long-lived (about 80).

Details on this clonotype: The specificity of this receptor is unknown. Per-base qualities were not stored, and no clone one base away is much larger.

The roughly 39 donors, aged 6 to 90 years, were systemically healthy Caucasian individuals from Russia. Ten milliliters of peripheral blood were drawn from each donor into EDTA-treated Vacutainer tubes. Ficoll-Paque density-gradient centrifugation was used to isolate PBMCs, with at least 6.5 million obtained per sample. Trizol reagent was used to extract total RNA from the PBMCs, yielding at least 5.5 micrograms per sample. The percentages of naive CD45RAhigh/CD27high T cells were determined by flow cytometry on a PBMC aliquot from every donor. Library preparation employed 5' RACE. The run used an Illumina HiSeq 2500. A second PCR of roughly 7 to 11 cycles was performed with a sample-barcoded 5' primer and a J-beta primer mix. Each TCR beta cDNA molecule received a unique molecular identifier from a template-switch 5' adaptor carrying 12 random nucleotides. Each sample yielded at least 3 million CDR3-containing paired-end reads. The Mint cDNA synthesis kit, primed by a TRBC-specific oligonucleotide, was used to synthesize first-strand cDNA from all RNA. After uracil-DNA glycosylase treatment, a first 18-cycle PCR used universal primers M1SS and BC2_uni_R on all cDNA. The authors' analysis ran thus. Normalization of each sample was performed by random selection of 1 million high-quality reads, each carrying a distinct molecular identifier. Instead of being binned into consensus sequences, reads with shared molecular identifiers were discarded. MiTCR, with a Q25 quality threshold and the strictest error-elimination algorithm, was used for CDR3 identification, clonotype clustering and error correction. A nonparametric unseen species model with Euler transformation was used to estimate a lower bound on total TCR beta diversity. TCRdb trimmed the raw reads at Q25, called clones with MiXCR and kept productive beta chains. CDR3 protein sequences are deduplicated, and each keeps its most common genes and DNA. TCRdb, not the authors, supplied the V and J calls. The sample table holds 1.5 million to 2 million distinct CDR3 sequences, of which 28% were seen once. The ten top clones hold around 7.7% of the sample.

Results the study describes overall, beyond this receptor: A strong correlation was found between observed TCR beta diversity and the percentage of naive T cells measured by flow cytometry. Compared with the aged group, more naive CD4+ T cells, fewer expanded clones and increased TCR diversity were shown by the long-lived group, suggesting age selection. Because profiling used bulk unsorted PBMCs, naive and antigen-experienced compartments could not be compared conclusively. Observed TCR beta diversity per million T cells fell roughly linearly with age, and a significant reduction was already apparent by age around 39. Estimates of total diversity based on one million sequenced T cells were regarded as lower bounds and as underestimates. The CMV infection status of donors was not known, potentially confounding age-related changes in expanded clonotypes.

Including cysteine and phenylalanine, the CDR3 has 14 amino acids. The retained sequence is limited to the CDR3, 42 bases, with the frame set at the first base. The germline V gene supplies CDR1 WSHSY and CDR2 SAAADI. Germline trimming: 7 bases from V, 5 bases from J; junction bases outside gene matches: 8. This receptor was identified in a woman aged 25 to 39 in good health. This sequence uses TRBV10-2 and TRBJ1-1, with TRBD1 identical over 9 junction bases. The sequencing input was blood. The DNA reads TGCGCCAGCAAACGGGGACAGGGAGGTACTGAAGCTTTCTTT. It specifies CASKRGQGGTEAFF.